This entry is about one T cell receptor (beta chain). Its antigen target is currently unknown. Base qualities are not provided; no much larger clone lies one nucleotide away. PBMCs were isolated by density centrifugation and stained for CD3, CD4 and CD8, and CD4+ and CD8+ T cells were sorted on a FACSAria. Scalp biopsies and blood samples were provided by unaffected controls. The trim is 2 bases for V and 5 bases for J, with a gap of 15 bases between the germline ends. From the germline V gene, CDR1 is SGHTA and CDR2 is FQGNSA. Reading from cysteine to phenylalanine, the CDR3 counts 15 amino acids. The CDR3 DNA has 45 bases and is translated from base 1. This specimen comes from a study of CD8+ T cells in alopecia areata (dated by TCRdb to the late 2010s). A note on the overall study: High-throughput TCRbeta sequencing was used to examine T cell clonal expansion in alopecia areata in both the C3H/HeJ mouse model and human patients. Human TCRbeta sequencing covered scalp tissue and sorted CD4+ and CD8+ peripheral blood T cells from patchy and totalis/universalis alopecia areata patients and healthy controls. RNA was obtained with the PAXgene miRNA kit for fixed scalp, the miRNeasy kit for PBMCs, and the RNeasy kit for mouse skin. TCRbeta CDR3 regions were amplified by immunoSEQ multiplex PCR with 35 Vbeta forward and 13 Jbeta reverse primers. Scalp clonality was compared among normal scalp (n=4), patchy alopecia areata scalp (n=8), and alopecia totalis/universalis scalp (n=8). The research as a whole found: Compared with mice, TCR sequences shared between patients were less clear, possibly partly because of HLA diversity across the patient population. Scalp TCR repertoire analysis is complicated because resident alphabeta T cells in normal human skin are also sequenced, whereas mouse skin is dominated by gammadelta T cells. Higher clonality and more expanded CD8+ clones were observed in lesional scalp than in normal scalp, particularly in alopecia totalis/universalis, a finding suggestive of antigenic drive.

The library came from the immunoSEQ multiplex PCR assay. For TCR sequencing, RNA was extracted from every sample and reverse transcribed into cDNA to serve as template. SuperScript III was used for first-strand cDNA synthesis, primed with a 2:1 mix of oligo-dT and random hexamers. A synthetic immune receptor repertoire was used to measure amplification bias, and any remaining bias was corrected computationally. Concerning the study's data processing: After raw reads were preprocessed to remove errors, the CDR3 was defined following IMGT conventions as running from the conserved cysteine to phenylalanine. To get clonality, Shannon entropy was normalized by log2 of the number of productive unique TCRs and the result was subtracted from 1. Scalp TCRbeta sequences were cross-referenced with sorted blood CD4 and CD8 repertoires so that the CD4 or CD8 identity of scalp clones could be inferred. TCRdb provides this immuneACCESS table in a form limited to in-frame rearrangements. Some clones are lacking; in checked studies, under half of them reflect an unresolved V gene, and why the rest are absent is not known. V and J calls and clone size are those listed in that table; D and trimming were worked out from the DNA. The sample yields 130,000 to 150,000 clones; less than 75% were counted once. Together, the top ten hold 35% to 45% of the sample.

The sequenced sample consisted of CD8+ T cells sorted from blood. This TCR derives from a human donor in good health. The chain uses TRBV7-2 and TRBJ2-5; the D gene is perhaps TRBD2, from 7 matching bases. The CDR3 region: CASSLKTGGRETQYF. The nucleotide sequence is TGTGCCAGCAGCTTAAAAACGGGGGGCCGCGAGACCCAGTACTTC.